The rows below give T cell receptor beta chains drawn from one sample of a study of T cell repertoires in cytomegalovirus infection. Antigens for these TCRs are unknown. MiXCR, run by TCRdb on the reads, gives a single entry per CDR3 protein. Of hundreds of thousands of distinct CDR3 sequences detected, 32% appear once; the ten largest clones hold 9.5% to 15%. Sequenced material: cultured CD8+ T cells from PBMCs, taken from culture after CMV antigen stimulation. The receptor source for this set is a human donor in good health (CMV status not recorded). Some clones in this sample may be carry-over from other donors' samples. CDR3s include the opening cysteine and the closing phenylalanine or tryptophan. The D gene is left open where the match is weak. Part of the rows lack a size; the others show once, few, many or a class for expanded clones.

J gene: TRBJ1-6; V gene: TRBV28; D gene: .; clone size: few; CDR3 protein: CASVGGSSYNSPLHF
J gene: TRBJ1-2; V gene: TRBV27; D gene: TRBD1; clone size: few; CDR3 protein: CASSFWGQDGYTF
J gene: TRBJ2-1; V gene: TRBV7-9; D gene: TRBD2; clone size: .; CDR3 protein: CASSSGGGHNEQFF
J gene: TRBJ1-5; V gene: TRBV2; D gene: .; clone size: .; CDR3 protein: CASSEYRHSNQPQHF
J gene: TRBJ1-5; V gene: TRBV7-9; D gene: .; clone size: few; CDR3 protein: CASSPSYVNQPQHF
J gene: TRBJ1-1; V gene: TRBV10-3; D gene: .; clone size: few; CDR3 protein: CAISEEGGWNTEAFF
J gene: TRBJ2-7; V gene: TRBV7-6; D gene: TRBD2; clone size: .; CDR3 protein: CASSFQRGLSYEQYF
J gene: TRBJ2-1; V gene: TRBV12-3/TRBV12-4; D gene: .; clone size: many; CDR3 protein: CASSTTALGNEQFF
J gene: TRBJ2-7; V gene: TRBV7-9; D gene: .; clone size: few; CDR3 protein: CASSSATPDPYEQYF
J gene: TRBJ2-1; V gene: TRBV7-9; D gene: .; clone size: few; CDR3 protein: CASSYDQAVGNEQFF
J gene: TRBJ2-7; V gene: TRBV12-5; D gene: .; clone size: few; CDR3 protein: CASALLRDYEQYF
J gene: TRBJ2-2; V gene: TRBV20-1; D gene: TRBD1; clone size: once; CDR3 protein: CSARDLQGATGELFF
J gene: TRBJ1-6; V gene: TRBV28; D gene: TRBD1; clone size: few; CDR3 protein: CASSSPGGVSYNSPLHF
J gene: TRBJ1-1; V gene: TRBV6-2/TRBV6-3; D gene: .; clone size: few; CDR3 protein: CASSPRGGKFGEAFF
J gene: TRBJ2-5; V gene: TRBV5-5; D gene: .; clone size: once; CDR3 protein: CASSKLRDGQETQYF
J gene: TRBJ2-7; V gene: TRBV7-9; D gene: .; clone size: many; CDR3 protein: CASSVELSYEQYF
J gene: TRBJ1-2; V gene: TRBV7-9; D gene: .; clone size: many; CDR3 protein: CASSPSVAGYGYTF
J gene: TRBJ2-2; V gene: TRBV7-9; D gene: .; clone size: .; CDR3 protein: CAILYWENTGELFF
J gene: TRBJ2-2; V gene: TRBV27; D gene: TRBD1; clone size: many; CDR3 protein: CASSPPGQGPLNTGELFF
J gene: TRBJ1-2; V gene: TRBV15; D gene: .; clone size: few; CDR3 protein: CATSLHHRVYTF
J gene: TRBJ2-1; V gene: TRBV4-1; D gene: .; clone size: .; CDR3 protein: CASSPQRAAWDNEQFF
J gene: TRBJ2-2; V gene: TRBV6-1; D gene: .; clone size: .; CDR3 protein: CASSEEWTVTNTGELFF
J gene: TRBJ2-7; V gene: TRBV14; D gene: TRBD1; clone size: .; CDR3 protein: CASSQTTGTGDEQYF
J gene: TRBJ1-2; V gene: TRBV7-2; D gene: .; clone size: many; CDR3 protein: CASSDGPWVRGYTF
J gene: TRBJ2-1; V gene: TRBV7-2; D gene: .; clone size: many; CDR3 protein: CASSLLDSPYNEQFF
J gene: TRBJ2-3; V gene: TRBV7-9; D gene: TRBD1; clone size: .; CDR3 protein: CLGGQRTDTQYF
J gene: TRBJ2-1; V gene: TRBV19; D gene: TRBD2; clone size: .; CDR3 protein: CASSGTSVPNNEQFF
J gene: TRBJ1-6; V gene: TRBV5-5; D gene: .; clone size: .; CDR3 protein: CVSSLGNSPLHF
J gene: TRBJ2-5; V gene: TRBV12-3/TRBV12-4; D gene: TRBD2; clone size: .; CDR3 protein: CASSLALAGTQETQYF
J gene: TRBJ2-3; V gene: TRBV7-6; D gene: .; clone size: many; CDR3 protein: CASSPWDGSSTDTQYF
J gene: TRBJ2-1; V gene: TRBV7-8; D gene: .; clone size: many; CDR3 protein: CASSLAGNGDNEQFF
J gene: TRBJ2-1; V gene: TRBV4-1; D gene: .; clone size: .; CDR3 protein: CASSRRSGVPYNEQFF
J gene: TRBJ1-1; V gene: TRBV7-6; D gene: .; clone size: few; CDR3 protein: CASSPGESNTEAFF
J gene: TRBJ2-7; V gene: TRBV12-3/TRBV12-4; D gene: .; clone size: .; CDR3 protein: CASTNHRVGRYDEQYF
J gene: TRBJ1-1; V gene: TRBV5-6; D gene: TRBD1; clone size: .; CDR3 protein: CASSLDRVWTEAFF
J gene: TRBJ1-1; V gene: TRBV10-1; D gene: .; clone size: .; CDR3 protein: CASSAQPGTEAFF
J gene: TRBJ2-2; V gene: TRBV12-3/TRBV12-4; D gene: .; clone size: .; CDR3 protein: CASSPPLGFTGELFF
J gene: TRBJ2-1; V gene: TRBV20-1; D gene: TRBD2; clone size: once; CDR3 protein: CSAPGTRGWDEQFF
J gene: TRBJ1-6; V gene: TRBV27; D gene: .; clone size: .; CDR3 protein: CASSFGPKIWGSYNSPLHF